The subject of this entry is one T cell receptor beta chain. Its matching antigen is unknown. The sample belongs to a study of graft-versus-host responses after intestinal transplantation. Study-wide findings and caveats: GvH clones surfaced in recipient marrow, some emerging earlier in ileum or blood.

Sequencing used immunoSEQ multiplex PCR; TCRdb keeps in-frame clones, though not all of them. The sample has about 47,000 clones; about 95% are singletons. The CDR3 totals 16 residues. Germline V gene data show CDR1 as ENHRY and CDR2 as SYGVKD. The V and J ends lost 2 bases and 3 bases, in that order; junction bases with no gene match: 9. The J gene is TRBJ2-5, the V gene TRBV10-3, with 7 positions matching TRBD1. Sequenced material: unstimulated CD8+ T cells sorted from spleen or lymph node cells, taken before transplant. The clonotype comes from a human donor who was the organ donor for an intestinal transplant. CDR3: CAISENPTGTEETQYF. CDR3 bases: TGTGCCATCAGTGAGAACCCGACAGGGACGGAAGAGACCCAGTACTTC.